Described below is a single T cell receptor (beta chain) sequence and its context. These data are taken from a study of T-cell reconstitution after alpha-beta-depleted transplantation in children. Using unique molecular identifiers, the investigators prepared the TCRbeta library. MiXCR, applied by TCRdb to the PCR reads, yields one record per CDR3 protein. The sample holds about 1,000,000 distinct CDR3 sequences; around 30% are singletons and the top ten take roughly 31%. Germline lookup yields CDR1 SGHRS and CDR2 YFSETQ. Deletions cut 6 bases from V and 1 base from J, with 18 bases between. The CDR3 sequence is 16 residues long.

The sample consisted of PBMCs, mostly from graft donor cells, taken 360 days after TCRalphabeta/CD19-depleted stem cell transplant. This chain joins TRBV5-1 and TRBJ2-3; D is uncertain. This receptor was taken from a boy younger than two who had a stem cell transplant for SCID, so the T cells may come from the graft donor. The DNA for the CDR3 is TGCGCCAGCAACCAATGGCTGGGCCAGCGCACAGATACGCAGTATTTT. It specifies CASNQWLGQRTDTQYF.